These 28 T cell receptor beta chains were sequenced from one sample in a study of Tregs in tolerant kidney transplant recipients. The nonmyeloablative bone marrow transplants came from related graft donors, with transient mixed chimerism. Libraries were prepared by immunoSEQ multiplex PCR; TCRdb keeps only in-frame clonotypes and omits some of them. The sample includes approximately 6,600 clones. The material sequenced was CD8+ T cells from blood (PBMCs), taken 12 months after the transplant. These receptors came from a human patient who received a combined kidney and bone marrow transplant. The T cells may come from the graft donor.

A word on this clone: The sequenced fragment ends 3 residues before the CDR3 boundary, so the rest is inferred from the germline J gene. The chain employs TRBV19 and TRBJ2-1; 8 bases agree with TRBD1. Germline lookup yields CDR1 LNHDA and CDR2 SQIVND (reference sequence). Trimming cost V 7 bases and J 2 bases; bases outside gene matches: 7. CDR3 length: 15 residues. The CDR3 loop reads CASTPRTGPYNEQFF. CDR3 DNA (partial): TGTGCCAGTACCCCGCGGACAGGGCCCTACAATGAG.

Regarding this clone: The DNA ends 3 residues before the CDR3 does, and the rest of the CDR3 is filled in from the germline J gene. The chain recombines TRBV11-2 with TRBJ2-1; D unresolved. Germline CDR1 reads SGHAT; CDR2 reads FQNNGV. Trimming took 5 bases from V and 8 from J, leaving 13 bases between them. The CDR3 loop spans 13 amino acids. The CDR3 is CASSLRPTHEQFF. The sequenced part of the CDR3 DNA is TGTGCCAGCAGCCTCAGACCGACTCATGAG.

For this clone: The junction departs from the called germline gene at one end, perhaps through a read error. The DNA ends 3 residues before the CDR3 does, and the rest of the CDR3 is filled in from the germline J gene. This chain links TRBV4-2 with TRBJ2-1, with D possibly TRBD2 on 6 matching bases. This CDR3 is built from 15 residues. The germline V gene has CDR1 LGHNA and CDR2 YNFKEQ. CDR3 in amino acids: CASSQVAEIYNEQFF. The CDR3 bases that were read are TGCGCCAGCAGCCAAGTAGCGGAAATATACAATGAG.

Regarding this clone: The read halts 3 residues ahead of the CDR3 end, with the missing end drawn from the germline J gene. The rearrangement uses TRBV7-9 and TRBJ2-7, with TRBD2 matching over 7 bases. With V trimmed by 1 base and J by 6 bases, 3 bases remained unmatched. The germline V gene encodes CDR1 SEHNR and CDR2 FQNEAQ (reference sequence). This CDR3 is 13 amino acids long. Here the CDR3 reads CASSLGGSTEQYF. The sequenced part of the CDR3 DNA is TGTGCCAGCAGCTTAGGCGGGAGTACCGAG.

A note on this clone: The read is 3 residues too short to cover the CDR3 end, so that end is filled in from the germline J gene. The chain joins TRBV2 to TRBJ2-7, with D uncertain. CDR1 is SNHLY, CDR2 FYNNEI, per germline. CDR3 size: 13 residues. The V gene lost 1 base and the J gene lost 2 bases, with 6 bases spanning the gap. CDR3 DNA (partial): TGTGCCAGCAGTGAAGTTCGGGCCTACGAG. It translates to CASSEVRAYE. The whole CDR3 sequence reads CASSEVRAYEQYF.

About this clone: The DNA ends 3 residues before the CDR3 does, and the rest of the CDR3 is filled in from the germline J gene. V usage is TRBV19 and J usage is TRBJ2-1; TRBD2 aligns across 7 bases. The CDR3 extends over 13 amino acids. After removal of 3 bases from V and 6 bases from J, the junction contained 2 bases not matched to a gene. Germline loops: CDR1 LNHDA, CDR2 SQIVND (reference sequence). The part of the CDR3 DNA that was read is TGTGCCAGTAGTATGGGACTACTCAATGAG. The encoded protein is CASSMGLLNE. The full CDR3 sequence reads CASSMGLLNEQFF.

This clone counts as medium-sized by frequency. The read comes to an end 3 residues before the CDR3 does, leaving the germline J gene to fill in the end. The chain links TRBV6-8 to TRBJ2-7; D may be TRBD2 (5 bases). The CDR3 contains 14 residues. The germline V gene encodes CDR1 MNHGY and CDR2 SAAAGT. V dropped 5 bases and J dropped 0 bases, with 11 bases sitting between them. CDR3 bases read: TGTGCCAGCAGTCCAGCGGAGTTCTCCTACGAG. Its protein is CASSPAEFSYE. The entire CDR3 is CASSPAEFSYEQYF.

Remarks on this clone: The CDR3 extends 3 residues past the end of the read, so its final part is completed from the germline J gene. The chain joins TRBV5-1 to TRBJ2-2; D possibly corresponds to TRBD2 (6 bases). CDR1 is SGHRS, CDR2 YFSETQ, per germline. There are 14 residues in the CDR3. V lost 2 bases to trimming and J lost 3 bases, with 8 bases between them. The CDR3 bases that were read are TGCGCCAGCAGCTTTGGGACTTACACCGGGGAG. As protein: CASSFGTYTGE. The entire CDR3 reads CASSFGTYTGELFF.

The covered CDR3 bases are TGCAGCGCAATACTAGCGGGTAATGAG. Amino acids: CSAILAGNE. The whole CDR3 sequence is CSAILAGNEQFF. V and J are TRBV29-1 and TRBJ2-1; 9 bases agree with TRBD2. The CDR3 goes on 3 residues after the read ends, and that part is filled in from the germline J gene. Germline V lookup: CDR1 SQVTM, CDR2 ANQGSEA. This CDR3 comprises 12 residues. The junction had 5 bases not matched to a gene; V was cut back by 7 bases and J by 7 bases.

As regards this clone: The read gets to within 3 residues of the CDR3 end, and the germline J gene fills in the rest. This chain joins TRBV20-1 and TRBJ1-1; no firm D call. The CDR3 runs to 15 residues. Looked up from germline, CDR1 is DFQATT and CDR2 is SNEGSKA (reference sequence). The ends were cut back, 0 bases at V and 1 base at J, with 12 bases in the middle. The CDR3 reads CSARDLETANTEAFF. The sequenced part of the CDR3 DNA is TGCAGTGCTAGAGATCTAGAGACGGCGAACACTGAA.

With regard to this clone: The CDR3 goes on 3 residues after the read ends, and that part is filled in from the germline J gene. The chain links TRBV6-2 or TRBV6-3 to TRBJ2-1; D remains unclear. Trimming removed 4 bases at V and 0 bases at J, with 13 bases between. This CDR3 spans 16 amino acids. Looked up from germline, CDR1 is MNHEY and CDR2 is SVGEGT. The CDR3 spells CASSSQAGSSYNEQFF. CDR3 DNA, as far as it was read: TGTGCCAGCAGTTCCCAGGCTGGCAGCTCCTACAATGAG.

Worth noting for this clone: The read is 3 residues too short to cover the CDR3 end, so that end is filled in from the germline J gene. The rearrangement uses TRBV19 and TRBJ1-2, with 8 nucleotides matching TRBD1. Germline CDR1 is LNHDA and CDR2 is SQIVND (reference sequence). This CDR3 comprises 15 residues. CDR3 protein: CASSIDPTGVDGYTF. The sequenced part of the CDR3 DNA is TGTGCCAGTAGTATAGATCCGACAGGGGTTGACGGC.

Incomplete CDR3 DNA: TGCACCGGACTAGCGTTGGACAATGAG. It translates to CTGLALDNE. The whole CDR3 reads CTGLALDNEQFF. The rearrangement uses TRBV29-1 and TRBJ2-1, with 9 bases aligning to TRBD2. Read coverage stops 3 residues before the CDR3 terminus; the germline J gene supplies the remainder. The CDR3 runs 12 residues. Germline assignment: CDR1 SQVTM and CDR2 ANQGSEA.

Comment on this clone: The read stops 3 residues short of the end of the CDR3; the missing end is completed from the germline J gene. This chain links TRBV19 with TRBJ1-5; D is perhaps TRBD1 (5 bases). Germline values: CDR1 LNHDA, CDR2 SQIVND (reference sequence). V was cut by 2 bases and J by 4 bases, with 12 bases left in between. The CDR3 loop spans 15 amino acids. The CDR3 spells CASSISPGFNQPQHF. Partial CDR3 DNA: TGTGCCAGTAGTATAAGCCCAGGGTTTAATCAGCCC.

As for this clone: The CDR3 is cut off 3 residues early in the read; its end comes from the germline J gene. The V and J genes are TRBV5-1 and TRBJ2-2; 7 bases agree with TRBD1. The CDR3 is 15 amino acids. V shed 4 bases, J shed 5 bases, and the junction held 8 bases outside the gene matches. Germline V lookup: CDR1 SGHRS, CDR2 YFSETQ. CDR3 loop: CASSLGQVATGELFF. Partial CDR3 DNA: TGCGCCAGCAGCCTAGGACAGGTGGCTACCGGGGAG.

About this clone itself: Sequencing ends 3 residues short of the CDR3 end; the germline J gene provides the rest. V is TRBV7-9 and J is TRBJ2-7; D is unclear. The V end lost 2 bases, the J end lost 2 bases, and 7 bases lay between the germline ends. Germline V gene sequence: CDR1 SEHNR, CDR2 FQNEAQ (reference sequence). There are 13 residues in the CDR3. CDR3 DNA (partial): TGTGCCAGCAGCTTATCCCAAACCTACGAG. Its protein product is CASSLSQTYE. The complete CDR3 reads CASSLSQTYEQYF.

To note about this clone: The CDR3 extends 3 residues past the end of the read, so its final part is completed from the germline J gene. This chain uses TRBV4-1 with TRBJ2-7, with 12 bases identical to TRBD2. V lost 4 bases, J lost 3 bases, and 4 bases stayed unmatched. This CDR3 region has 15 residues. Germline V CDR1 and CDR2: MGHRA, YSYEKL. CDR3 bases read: TGCGCCAGCAGCCGCACTAGCGGGGGGCTCTACGAG. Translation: CASSRTSGGLYE. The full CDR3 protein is CASSRTSGGLYEQYF.

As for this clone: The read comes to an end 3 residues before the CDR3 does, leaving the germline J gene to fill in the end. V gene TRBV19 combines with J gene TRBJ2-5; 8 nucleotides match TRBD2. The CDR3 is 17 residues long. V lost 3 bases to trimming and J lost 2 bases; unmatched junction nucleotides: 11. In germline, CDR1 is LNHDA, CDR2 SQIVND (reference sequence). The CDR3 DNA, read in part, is TGTGCCAGTAGTATTTCGTGGGTAGCGGGGCTACAAGAGACC. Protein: CASSISWVAGLQET. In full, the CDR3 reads CASSISWVAGLQETQYF.

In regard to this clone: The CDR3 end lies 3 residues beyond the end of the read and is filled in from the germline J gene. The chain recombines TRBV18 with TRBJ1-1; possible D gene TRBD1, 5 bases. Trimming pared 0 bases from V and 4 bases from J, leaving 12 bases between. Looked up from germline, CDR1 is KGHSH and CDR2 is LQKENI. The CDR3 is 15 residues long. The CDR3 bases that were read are TGTGCCAGCTCACCACCCGAGGGGATCGGCACTGAA. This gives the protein CASSPPEGIGTE. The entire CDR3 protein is CASSPPEGIGTEAFF.

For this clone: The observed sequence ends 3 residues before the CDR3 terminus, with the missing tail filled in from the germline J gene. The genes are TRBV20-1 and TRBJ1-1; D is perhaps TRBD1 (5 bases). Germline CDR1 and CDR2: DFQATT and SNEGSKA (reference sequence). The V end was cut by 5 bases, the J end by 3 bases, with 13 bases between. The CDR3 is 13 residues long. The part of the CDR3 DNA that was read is TGCAGTGCTCCGGGGGTTCTACACACTGAA. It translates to CSAPGVLHTE. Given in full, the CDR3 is CSAPGVLHTEAFF.

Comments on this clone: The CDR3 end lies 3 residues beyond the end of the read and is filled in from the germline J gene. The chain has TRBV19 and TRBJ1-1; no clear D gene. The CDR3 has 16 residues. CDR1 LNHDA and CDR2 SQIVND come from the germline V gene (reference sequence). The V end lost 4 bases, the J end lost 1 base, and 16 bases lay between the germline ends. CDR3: CASSSPSAVPNTEAFF. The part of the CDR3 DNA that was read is TGTGCCAGTAGTAGCCCCTCCGCAGTCCCGAACACTGAA.

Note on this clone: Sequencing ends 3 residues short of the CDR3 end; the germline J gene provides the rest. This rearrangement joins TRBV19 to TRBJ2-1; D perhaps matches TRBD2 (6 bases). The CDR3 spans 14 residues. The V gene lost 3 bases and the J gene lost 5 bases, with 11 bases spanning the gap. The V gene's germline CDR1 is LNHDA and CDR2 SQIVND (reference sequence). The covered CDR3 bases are TGTGCCAGTAGTATCCCGGGACTGAACAATGAG. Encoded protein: CASSIPGLNNE. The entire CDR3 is CASSIPGLNNEQFF.

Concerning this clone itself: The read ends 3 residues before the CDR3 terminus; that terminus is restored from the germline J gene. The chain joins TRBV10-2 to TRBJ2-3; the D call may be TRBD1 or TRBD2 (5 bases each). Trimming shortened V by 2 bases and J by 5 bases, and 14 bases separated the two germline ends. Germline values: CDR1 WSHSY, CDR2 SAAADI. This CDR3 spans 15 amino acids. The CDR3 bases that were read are TGCGCCAGCAGTGAGAGTCAGGGAGTGGAAGATACG. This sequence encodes CASSESQGVEDT. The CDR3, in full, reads CASSESQGVEDTQYF.

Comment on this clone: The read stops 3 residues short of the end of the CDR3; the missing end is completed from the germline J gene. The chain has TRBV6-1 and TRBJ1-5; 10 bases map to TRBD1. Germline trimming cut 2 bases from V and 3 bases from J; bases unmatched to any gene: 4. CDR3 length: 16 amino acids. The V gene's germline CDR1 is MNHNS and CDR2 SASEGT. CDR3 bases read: TGTGCCAGCAGTGAATGGACAGGGGGGAACAATCAGCCC. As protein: CASSEWTGGNNQP. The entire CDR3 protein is CASSEWTGGNNQPQHF.

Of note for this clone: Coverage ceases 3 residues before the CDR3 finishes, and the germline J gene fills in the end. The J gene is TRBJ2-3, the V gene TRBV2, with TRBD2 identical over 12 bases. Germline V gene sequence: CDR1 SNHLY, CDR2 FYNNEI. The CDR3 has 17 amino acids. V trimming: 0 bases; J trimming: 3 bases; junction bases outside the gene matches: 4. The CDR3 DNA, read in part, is TGTGCCAGCAGTGAAGCCCTAGCGGGAGGGCTGACAGATACG. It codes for CASSEALAGGLTDT. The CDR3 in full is CASSEALAGGLTDTQYF.

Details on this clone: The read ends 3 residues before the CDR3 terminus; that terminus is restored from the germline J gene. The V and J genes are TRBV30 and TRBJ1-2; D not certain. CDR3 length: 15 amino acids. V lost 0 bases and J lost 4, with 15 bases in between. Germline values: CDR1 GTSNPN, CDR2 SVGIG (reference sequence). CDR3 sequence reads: CAWSVDYGFSYGYTF. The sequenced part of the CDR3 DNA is TGTGCCTGGAGTGTAGACTATGGGTTTAGCTATGGC.

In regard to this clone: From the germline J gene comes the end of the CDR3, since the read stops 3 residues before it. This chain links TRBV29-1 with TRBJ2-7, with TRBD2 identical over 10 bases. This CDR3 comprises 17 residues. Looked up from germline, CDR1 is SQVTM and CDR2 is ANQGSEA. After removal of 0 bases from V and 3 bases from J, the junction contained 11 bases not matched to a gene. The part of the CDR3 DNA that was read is TGCAGCGTTGAAGACGGGGCTAGCGGGAGTCCCTTCTACGAG. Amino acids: CSVEDGASGSPFYE. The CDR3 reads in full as CSVEDGASGSPFYEQYF.

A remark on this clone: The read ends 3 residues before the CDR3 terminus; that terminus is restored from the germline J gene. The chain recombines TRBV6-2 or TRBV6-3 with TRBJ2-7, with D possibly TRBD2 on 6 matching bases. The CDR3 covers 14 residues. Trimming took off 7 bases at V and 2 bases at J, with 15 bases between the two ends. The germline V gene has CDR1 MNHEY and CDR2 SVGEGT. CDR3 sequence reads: CASTEVGGTYEQYF. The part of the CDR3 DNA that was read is TGTGCCAGCACCGAGGTGGGGGGTACCTACGAG.